Included here is one T cell receptor beta chain sequence, with context. Its antigen is unknown. These data originate in a study of T cell responses to AZD1222 COVID-19 vaccine. Study-wide points: Only 5 to 7 AZD1222 recipients were seropositive at baseline. Unmutated variant regions are reportedly the target of nearly half of TCRs that are spike-specific.

Using immunoSEQ multiplex PCR, the repertoire was profiled, and TCRdb retains in-frame clones only, with some absent. The sample has about 97,000 clones, about 89% seen once. This CDR3 contains 16 residues. With V trimmed by 5 bases and J by 4 bases, 12 bases remained unmatched. Germline CDR1 is PRHDT and CDR2 is FYEKMQ (reference sequence). The chain employs TRBV13 and TRBJ2-7; 9 bases fit TRBD1. Sequenced material: peripheral blood, taken on day 0 of AZD1222 vaccination. This TCR was recovered from an adult in good health. The CDR3 region has the DNA TGTGCCAGCAGCCATCCATTGGACAGGGGAAAGTACGAGCAGTACTTC. This sequence encodes CASSHPLDRGKYEQYF. Drawing the rest from reference TRBV13 and TRBJ2-7, the complete variable domain is AAGVIQSPRHLIKEKRETATLKCYPIPRHDTVYWYQQGPGQDPQFLISFYEKMQSDKGSIPDRFSAQQFSDYHSELNMSSLELGDSALYFCASSHPLDRGKYEQYFGPGTRLTVT.